This T cell receptor beta chain is from a study of blood T cell repertoires in COVID-19. Study context: From T cells, B-cell-depleted T cells, or PBMCs came the material, which was cDNA or gDNA.

In the original analysis: Amplification of reference gene primers provided the estimated nucleated cell counts. The method was immunoSEQ multiplex PCR; TCRdb's version includes in-frame clones alone and lacks a portion of them. V and J calls and clone size come straight from that table; D and trimming were deduced from the DNA. The sample contains around 100,000 clones, about 89% of which appear only once. Sequenced input: peripheral blood. The clonotype comes from a man aged 50-60 years with acute or convalescent COVID-19.

The CDR3: CASSLARFSGILLEQYF. The CDR3, as DNA: TGTGCCAGCAGCTTAGCGCGTTTTAGCGGGATTCTGCTCGAGCAGTACTTC. The chain is built from TRBV7-8 and TRBJ2-7; 8 nucleotides match TRBD2. V lost 0 bases and J lost 6; bases outside the gene matches: 13. The CDR3 spans 17 residues. Per the germline V gene, CDR1 is SGHVS and CDR2 is FQNEAQ.